The 10 T cell receptor beta chains reported below all come from one sample, sequenced in a study of blood T cell repertoires in COVID-19. Repertoires were generated with immunoSEQ multiplex PCR, while TCRdb's copy carries only in-frame clones and drops some. The sample contains under 75,000 clones, roughly nine tenths of which appear only once. Sequenced: peripheral blood. These receptors were obtained from a man in his forties or fifties with acute or convalescent COVID-19.

This chain links TRBV27 with TRBJ1-2; 11 nucleotides match TRBD1. V shed 5 bases and J 5 bases; nucleotides not matched to a gene: 10. CDR1 is MNHEY and CDR2 is SMNVEV in the germline V gene (reference sequence). The CDR3 runs 16 residues. CDR3 DNA sequence: TGTGCCAGCAGTGGGCTCCCCGGGACAGGGGGATATGGCTACACCTTC. The encoded protein is CASSGLPGTGGYGYTF.

The chain has TRBV28 and TRBJ1-5, with 10 bases identical to TRBD1. Germline V gene sequence: CDR1 MDHEN, CDR2 SYDVKM. This CDR3 region has 15 residues. The J segment lost 6 bases and the V segment lost 4 bases, leaving 6 bases of the junction unmatched. Here the CDR3 DNA reads TGTGCCAGCAGTTACCCGACAGGGGGCGGTCAGCCCCAGCATTTT. This translates into CASSYPTGGGQPQHF.

This clone occurred a few times. The J gene is TRBJ1-5, the V gene TRBV27; D remains unclear. The CDR3 consists of 14 residues. V lost 2 bases, J lost 3 bases, and 8 bases lay in between. Germline CDR1 and CDR2: MNHEY and SMNVEV (reference sequence). The CDR3 DNA follows: TGTGCCAGCAGTTTAGCTGCGCACAATCAGCCCCAGCATTTT. Translating gives CASSLAAHNQPQHF.

In its sample, this clone was seen a few times. V usage is TRBV7-6 and J usage is TRBJ2-3, with 12 bases fitting TRBD2. With V trimmed by 5 bases and J by 4 bases, 7 bases remained unmatched. CDR3 length: 16 residues. Germline-derived CDR1 and CDR2 are SGHVS and FNYEAQ. The CDR3 sequence: CASSTMLAGGPDTQYF. The CDR3 coding sequence is TGTGCCAGCAGCACGATGCTAGCGGGAGGGCCAGATACGCAGTATTTT.

The chain links TRBV29-1 to TRBJ2-7; possibly TRBD1 for D (7 bases). From germline, CDR1 is SQVTM and CDR2 ANQGSEA. Trimming stripped 4 bases from V and 4 bases from J, with 14 bases between. CDR3 length: 13 residues. The CDR3 nucleotides read TGCAGCGTTGTAGGTCAGGGGGGATACGAGCAGTACTTC. Protein product: CSVVGQGGYEQYF.

The V call is TRBV7-6, the J call TRBJ1-1; no reliable D call. V gave up 5 bases and J gave up 0 bases, with 13 bases separating them. The germline gives CDR1 SGHVS, CDR2 FNYEAQ. There are 15 residues in the CDR3. In nucleotides, the CDR3 is TGTGCCAGCAGCCCCCGTGAGGTTATGAACACTGAAGCTTTCTTT. Amino acid sequence: CASSPREVMNTEAFF.

This clone was detected once. The V and J genes are TRBV29-1 and TRBJ1-1, with no clear D. V was trimmed by 3 bases and J by 1 base, leaving 9 bases between them. CDR1 and CDR2 (germline): SQVTM, ANQGSEA. The CDR3 is made up of 13 amino acids. The CDR3 here is CSVEGGSNTEAFF. The CDR3 nucleotides read TGCAGCGTTGAGGGAGGGTCGAACACTGAAGCTTTCTTT.

The chain carries TRBV28 and TRBJ1-1, with TRBD1 identical over 10 bases. In germline, CDR1 is MDHEN, CDR2 SYDVKM. Trimming at V came to 2 bases and at J to 3 bases, leaving 3 bases not matched to a gene. CDR3 size: 15 residues. CDR3 sequence: CASSLMTGGYTEAFF. The CDR3, as DNA: TGTGCCAGCAGTTTAATGACAGGGGGCTACACTGAAGCTTTCTTT. The variable domain in full, with the rest retrieved from reference TRBV28 and TRBJ1-1, is DVKVTQSSRYLVKRTGEKVFLECVQDMDHENMFWYRQDPGLGLRLIYFSYDVKMKEKGDIPEGYSVSREKKERFSLILESASTNQTSMYLCASSLMTGGYTEAFFGQGTRLTVV.

The J gene is TRBJ2-7, the V gene TRBV9; 7 bases map to TRBD2. V lost 3 bases, J lost 6 bases, and 6 bases stayed unmatched. The germline V gene encodes CDR1 SGDLS and CDR2 YYNGEE. The CDR3 extends over 13 amino acids. CDR3 sequence (DNA): TGTGCCAGCAGCGGCGGACTAGTATCCGAGCAGTACTTC. This encodes CASSGGLVSEQYF.

The chain couples TRBV19 to TRBJ2-7, with D perhaps TRBD2 (6 bases). This CDR3 has 16 amino acids. V lost 5 bases and J lost 6, with 23 bases in between. Germline CDR1 LNHDA, CDR2 SQIVND (reference sequence). The CDR3: CASSPPGLGPGGEQYF. In DNA form, the CDR3 reads TGTGCCAGTAGTCCACCGGGGTTAGGGCCCGGGGGCGAGCAGTACTTC. The whole variable domain, remainder taken from reference TRBV19 and TRBJ2-7, is DGGITQSPKYLFRKEGQNVTLSCEQNLNHDAMYWYRQDPGQGLRLIYYSQIVNDFQKGDIAEGYSVSREKKESFPLTVTSAQKNPTAFYLCASSPPGLGPGGEQYFGPGTRLTVT.